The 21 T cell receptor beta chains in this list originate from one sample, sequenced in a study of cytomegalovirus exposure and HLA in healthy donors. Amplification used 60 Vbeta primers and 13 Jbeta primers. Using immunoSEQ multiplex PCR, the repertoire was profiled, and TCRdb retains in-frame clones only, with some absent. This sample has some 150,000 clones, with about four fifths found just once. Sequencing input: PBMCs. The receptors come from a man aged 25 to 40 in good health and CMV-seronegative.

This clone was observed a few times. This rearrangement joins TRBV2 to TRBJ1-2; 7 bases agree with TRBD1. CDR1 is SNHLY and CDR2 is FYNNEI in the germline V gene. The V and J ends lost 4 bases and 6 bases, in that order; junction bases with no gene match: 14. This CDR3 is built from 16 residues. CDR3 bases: TGTGCCAGCAGTGGAGGGGACAGACCCATAGGCGATGGCTACACCTTC. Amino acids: CASSGGDRPIGDGYTF.

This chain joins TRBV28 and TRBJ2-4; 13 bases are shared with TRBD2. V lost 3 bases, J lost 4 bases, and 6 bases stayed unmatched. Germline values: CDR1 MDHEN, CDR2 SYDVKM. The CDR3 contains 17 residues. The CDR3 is CASSLRTSGRQKNIQYF. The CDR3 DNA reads TGTGCCAGCAGTTTGAGGACTAGCGGGAGACAAAAAAACATTCAGTACTTC.

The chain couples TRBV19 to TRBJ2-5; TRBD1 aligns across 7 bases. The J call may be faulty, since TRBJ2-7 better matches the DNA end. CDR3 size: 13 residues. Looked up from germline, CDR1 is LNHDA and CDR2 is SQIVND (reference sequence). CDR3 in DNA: TGTGCCAGTACCCCTCCAGGGGGCTACGAGCAGTACTTC. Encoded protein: CASTPPGGYEQYF.

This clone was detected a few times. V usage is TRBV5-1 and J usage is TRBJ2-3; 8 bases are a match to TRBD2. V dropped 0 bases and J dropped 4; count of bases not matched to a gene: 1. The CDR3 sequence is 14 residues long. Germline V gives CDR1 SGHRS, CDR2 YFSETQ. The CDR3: CASSLAGGPDTQYF. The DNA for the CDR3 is TGCGCCAGCAGCTTGGCGGGGGGGCCAGATACGCAGTATTTT.

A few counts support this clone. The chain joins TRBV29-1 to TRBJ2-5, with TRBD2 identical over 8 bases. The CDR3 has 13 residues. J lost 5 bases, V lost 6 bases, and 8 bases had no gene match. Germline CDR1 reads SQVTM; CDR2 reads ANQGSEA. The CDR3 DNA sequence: TGCAGCGTGGCCCGAGGCGGGAGGGAGACCCAGTACTTC. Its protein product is CSVARGGRETQYF.

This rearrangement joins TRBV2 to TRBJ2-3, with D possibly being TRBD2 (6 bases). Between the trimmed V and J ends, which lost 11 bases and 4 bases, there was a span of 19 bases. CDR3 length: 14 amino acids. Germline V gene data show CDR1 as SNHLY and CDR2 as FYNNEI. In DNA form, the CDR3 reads TGTGCCGGAACCGGGACTCTTAAGCCAGATACGCAGTATTTT. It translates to CAGTGTLKPDTQYF.

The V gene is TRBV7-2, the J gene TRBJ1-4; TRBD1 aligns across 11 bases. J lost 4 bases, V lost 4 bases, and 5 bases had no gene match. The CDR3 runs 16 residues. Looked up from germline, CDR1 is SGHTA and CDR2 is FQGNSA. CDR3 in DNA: TGTGCCAGCAGCTCAGGGACAGGGGGAGGTAATGAAAAACTGTTTTTT. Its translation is CASSSGTGGGNEKLFF.

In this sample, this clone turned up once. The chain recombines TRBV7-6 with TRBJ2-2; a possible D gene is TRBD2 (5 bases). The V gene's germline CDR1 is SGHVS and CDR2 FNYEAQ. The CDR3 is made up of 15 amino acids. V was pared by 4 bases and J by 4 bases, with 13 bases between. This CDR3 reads CASSSSNRGTGELFF. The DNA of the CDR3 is TGTGCCAGCAGCTCCTCCAACCGGGGCACCGGGGAGCTGTTTTTT.

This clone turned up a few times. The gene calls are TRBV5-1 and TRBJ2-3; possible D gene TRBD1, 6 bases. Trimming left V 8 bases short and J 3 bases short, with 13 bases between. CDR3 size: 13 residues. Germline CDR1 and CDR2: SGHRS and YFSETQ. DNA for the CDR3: TGCGCCAGTCGTAATCAGGGGACAGATACGCAGTATTTT. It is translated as CASRNQGTDTQYF.

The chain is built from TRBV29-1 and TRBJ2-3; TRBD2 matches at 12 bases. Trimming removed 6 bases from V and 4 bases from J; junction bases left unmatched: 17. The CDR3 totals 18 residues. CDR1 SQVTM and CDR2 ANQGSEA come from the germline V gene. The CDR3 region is CSVPKASGGASTPDTQYF. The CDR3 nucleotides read TGCAGCGTCCCCAAAGCTAGCGGGGGGGCCAGTACCCCAGATACGCAGTATTTT.

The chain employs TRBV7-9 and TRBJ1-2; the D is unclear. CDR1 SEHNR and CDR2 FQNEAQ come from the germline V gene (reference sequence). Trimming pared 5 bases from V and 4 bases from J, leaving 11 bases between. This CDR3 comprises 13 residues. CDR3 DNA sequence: TGTGCCAGCAGCCCACCCGACATCTATGGCTACACCTTC. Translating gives CASSPPDIYGYTF.

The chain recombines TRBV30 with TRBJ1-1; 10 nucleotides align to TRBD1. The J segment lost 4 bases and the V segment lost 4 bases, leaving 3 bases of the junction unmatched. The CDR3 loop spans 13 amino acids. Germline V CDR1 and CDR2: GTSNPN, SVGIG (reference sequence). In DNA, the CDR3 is TGTGCCTGGAACCGGGACAGGGGCACTGAAGCTTTCTTT. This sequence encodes CAWNRDRGTEAFF.

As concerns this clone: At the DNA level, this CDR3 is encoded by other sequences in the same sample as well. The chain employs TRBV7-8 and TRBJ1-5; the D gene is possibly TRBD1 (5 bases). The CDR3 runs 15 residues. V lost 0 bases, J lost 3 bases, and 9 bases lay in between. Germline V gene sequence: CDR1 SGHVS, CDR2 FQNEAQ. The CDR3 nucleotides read TGTGCCAGCAGCTTAGCGCGACAGAACAATCAGCCCCAGCATTTT. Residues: CASSLARQNNQPQHF.

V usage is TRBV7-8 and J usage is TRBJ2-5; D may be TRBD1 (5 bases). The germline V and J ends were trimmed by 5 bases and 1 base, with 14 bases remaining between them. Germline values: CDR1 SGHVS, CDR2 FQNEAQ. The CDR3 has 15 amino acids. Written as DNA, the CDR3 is TGTGCCAGCAGCCCCAGAAGGGGCCCCCAAGAGACCCAGTACTTC. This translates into CASSPRRGPQETQYF.

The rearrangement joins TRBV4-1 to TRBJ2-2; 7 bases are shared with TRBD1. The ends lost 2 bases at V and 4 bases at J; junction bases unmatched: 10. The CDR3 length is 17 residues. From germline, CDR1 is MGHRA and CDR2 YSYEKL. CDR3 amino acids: CASSQLSGTATTGELFF. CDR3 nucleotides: TGCGCCAGCAGCCAACTCTCCGGGACAGCCACCACCGGGGAGCTGTTTTTT.

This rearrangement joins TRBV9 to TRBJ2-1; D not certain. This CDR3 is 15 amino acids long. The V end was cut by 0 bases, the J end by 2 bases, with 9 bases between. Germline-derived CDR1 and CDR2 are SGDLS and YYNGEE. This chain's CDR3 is CASSVELRTYNEQFF. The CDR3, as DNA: TGTGCCAGCAGCGTAGAACTAAGGACCTACAATGAGCAGTTCTTC.

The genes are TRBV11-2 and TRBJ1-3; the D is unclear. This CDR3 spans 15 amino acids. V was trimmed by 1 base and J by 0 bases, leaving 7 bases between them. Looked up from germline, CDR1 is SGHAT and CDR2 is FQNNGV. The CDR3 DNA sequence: TGTGCCAGCAGCTTAGTCAGCGTCTCTGGAAACACCATATATTTT. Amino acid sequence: CASSLVSVSGNTIYF. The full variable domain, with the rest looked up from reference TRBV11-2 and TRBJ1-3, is EAGVAQSPRYKIIEKRQSVAFWCNPISGHATLYWYQQILGQGPKLLIQFQNNGVVDDSQLPKDRFSAERLKGVDSTLKIQPAKLEDSAVYLCASSLVSVSGNTIYFGEGSWLTVV.

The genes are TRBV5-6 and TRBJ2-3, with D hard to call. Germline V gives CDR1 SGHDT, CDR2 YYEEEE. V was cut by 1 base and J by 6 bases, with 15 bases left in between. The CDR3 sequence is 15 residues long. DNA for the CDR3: TGTGCCAGCAGCTTGAGCCTATATGGGCCCGATACGCAGTATTTT. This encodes CASSLSLYGPDTQYF. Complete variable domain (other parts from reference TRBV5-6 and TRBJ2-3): DAGVTQSPTHLIKTRGQQVTLRCSPKSGHDTVSWYQQALGQGPQFIFQYYEEEERQRGNFPDRFSGHQFPNYSSELNVNALLLGDSALYLCASSLSLYGPDTQYFGPGTRLTVL.

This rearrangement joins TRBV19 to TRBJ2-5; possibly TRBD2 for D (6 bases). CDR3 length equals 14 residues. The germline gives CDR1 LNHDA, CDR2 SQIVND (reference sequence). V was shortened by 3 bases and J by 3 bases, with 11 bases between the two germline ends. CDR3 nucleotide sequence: TGTGCCAGTAGTATGGGGACTGGAAAAGAGACCCAGTACTTC. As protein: CASSMGTGKETQYF.

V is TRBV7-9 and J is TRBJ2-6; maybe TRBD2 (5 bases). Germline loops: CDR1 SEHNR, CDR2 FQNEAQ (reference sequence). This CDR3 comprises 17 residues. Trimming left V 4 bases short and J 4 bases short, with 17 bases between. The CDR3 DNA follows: TGTGCCAGCAGCTCCCCCAGAACTAGTTCGGGGGCCAACGTCCTGACTTTC. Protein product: CASSSPRTSSGANVLTF.

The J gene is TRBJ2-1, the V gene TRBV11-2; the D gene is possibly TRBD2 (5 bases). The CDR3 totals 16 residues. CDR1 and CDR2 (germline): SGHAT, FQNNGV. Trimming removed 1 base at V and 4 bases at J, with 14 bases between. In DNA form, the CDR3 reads TGTGCCAGCAGCTTAGCGGCAGCGGAACTTTACAATGAGCAGTTCTTC. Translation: CASSLAAAELYNEQFF. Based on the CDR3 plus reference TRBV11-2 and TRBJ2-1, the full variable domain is EAGVAQSPRYKIIEKRQSVAFWCNPISGHATLYWYQQILGQGPKLLIQFQNNGVVDDSQLPKDRFSAERLKGVDSTLKIQPAKLEDSAVYLCASSLAAAELYNEQFFGPGTRLTVL.